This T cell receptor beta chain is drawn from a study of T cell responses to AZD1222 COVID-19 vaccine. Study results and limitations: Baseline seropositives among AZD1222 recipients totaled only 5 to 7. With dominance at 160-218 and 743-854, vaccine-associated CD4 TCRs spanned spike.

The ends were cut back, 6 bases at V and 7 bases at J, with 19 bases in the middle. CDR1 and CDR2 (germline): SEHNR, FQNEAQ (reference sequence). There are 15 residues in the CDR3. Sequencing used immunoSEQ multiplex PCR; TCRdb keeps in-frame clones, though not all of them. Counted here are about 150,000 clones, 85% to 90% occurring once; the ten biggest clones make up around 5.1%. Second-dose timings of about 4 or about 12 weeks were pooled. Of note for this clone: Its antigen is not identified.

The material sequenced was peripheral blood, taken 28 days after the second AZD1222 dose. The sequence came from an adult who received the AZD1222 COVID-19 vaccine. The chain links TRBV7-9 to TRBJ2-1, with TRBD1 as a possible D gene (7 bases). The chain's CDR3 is CASRGVRPGGNEQFF. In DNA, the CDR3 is TGTGCCAGCAGAGGGGTTCGTCCAGGGGGGAATGAGCAGTTCTTC.